This entry describes one TCR beta chain. As yet, its antigen is unknown. The entry originates in a study of beta chain features in type 1 diabetes. Expressed TCRB transcripts were sequenced after all isolated RNA was converted to cDNA. Generated by immunoSEQ multiplex PCR, the TCRdb table keeps only in-frame clones and is missing some. The table has roughly 370,000 clones, more than 11% seen once. Germline CDR1 reads SGHVS; CDR2 reads FQNEAQ. The CDR3 spans 11 residues. Deletions cut 2 bases from V and 9 bases from J, with 5 bases between. Points from the study as a whole: PCR might favor shorter templates, but any such skew would affect patients and controls equally. VDJ junctions sequenced from type 1 diabetes patients showed fewer insertions and more deletions. The naive, central memory and Treg TCRB repertoires of patients appeared to be more similar to one another than those of healthy donors.

The chain recombines TRBV7-8 with TRBJ2-1; D not resolved. The sequence came from a man aged 30 to 45 in good health. Sequencing input: naive CD4+ T cells from blood. Here the CDR3 reads CASSLTTEQFF. As DNA, the CDR3 is TGTGCCAGCAGCTTAACGACTGAGCAGTTCTTC.